This T cell receptor beta chain was sequenced for a study of PD-1 blockade in classical Hodgkin lymphoma. The germline gives CDR1 MGHRA, CDR2 YSYEKL. The V end was cut by 1 base, the J end by 6 bases, with 7 bases between. CDR3 length equals 13 residues. Each and every patient relapsed after autologous stem cell transplantation, and patients got differing brentuximab vedotin exposure. Profiled with immunoSEQ multiplex PCR; TCRdb holds only in-frame clones, not every one. This sample has nearly 100,000 clones, with 80% to 85% found just once. The sequence was collected from a human donor with classical Hodgkin lymphoma. Sequencing used peripheral blood mononuclear cells (PBMCs), obtained at baseline. J is TRBJ1-5 and V is TRBV4-1; unclear D gene. As DNA, the CDR3 is TGCGCCAGCAGCCAAGGGCTAGGTCAGCCCCAGCATTTT. This sequence encodes CASSQGLGQPQHF.